Listed below are T cell receptor beta chains from one sample, sequenced in a study of blood T cell repertoires in COVID-19. Using immunoSEQ multiplex PCR, the repertoire was profiled, and TCRdb retains in-frame clones only, with some absent. The sample carries 150,000 or so clones, about 82% recorded once. Specimen: peripheral blood. All receptors come from a man in his forties or fifties with active or convalescent COVID-19. The CDR3 runs from the conserved cysteine through the conserved F or W. The D gene is left open where the match is weak. Expanded clones get a size class; other rows say once, few or many, or leave the size out.

d_gene | j_gene | abundance | v_gene | CDR3aa | CDR3nt
TRBD2 | TRBJ2-2 | few | TRBV29-1 | CSGTTSGGNTGELFF | TGCAGCGGCACAACTAGCGGGGGAAACACCGGGGAGCTGTTTTTT
TRBD2 | TRBJ2-1 | NA | TRBV30 | CAWILAGYNEQFF | TGTGCCTGGATTCTAGCGGGATACAATGAGCAGTTCTTC
NA | TRBJ1-5 | few | TRBV2 | CASSEQGNANQPQHF | TGTGCCAGCAGTGAACAGGGGAATGCCAATCAGCCCCAGCATTTT
TRBD1 | TRBJ1-5 | NA | TRBV6-2/TRBV6-3 | CASSYIRTGGDFQPQHF | TGTGCCAGCAGTTACATCAGGACAGGGGGCGATTTTCAGCCCCAGCATTTT
NA | TRBJ2-5 | NA | TRBV19 | CASSIQAQETQYF | TGTGCCAGTAGTATACAGGCCCAAGAGACCCAGTACTTC
TRBD1 | TRBJ2-7 | NA | TRBV5-5 | CASSPQGKWVYEQYF | TGTGCCAGCAGCCCACAGGGGAAGTGGGTTTACGAGCAGTACTTC
NA | TRBJ1-4 | NA | TRBV13 | CASSSPGSRKLFF | TGTGCCAGCAGCTCCCCTGGCTCTCGAAAACTGTTTTTT
TRBD2 | TRBJ2-5 | NA | TRBV9 | CASSVSSGGETQYF | TGTGCCAGCAGCGTTTCCAGCGGGGGGGAGACCCAGTACTTC
NA | TRBJ1-1 | NA | TRBV3-1/TRBV3-2 | CASSPRLVRVNTEAFF | TGTGCCAGCAGCCCTCGTCTGGTCAGGGTGAACACTGAAGCTTTCTTT
NA | TRBJ2-7 | NA | TRBV7-9 | CATTTVTVYEQYF | TGTGCCACCACGACCGTTACAGTCTACGAGCAGTACTTC
NA | TRBJ1-1 | NA | TRBV28 | CASSFYQVNTEAFF | TGTGCCAGCAGTTTTTACCAGGTGAACACTGAAGCTTTCTTT
TRBD2 | TRBJ2-4 | few | TRBV7-8 | CASSLNPAGGSKNIQYF | TGTGCCAGCAGCTTAAACCCAGCGGGGGGGTCCAAAAACATTCAGTACTTC
TRBD1 | TRBJ2-1 | NA | TRBV27 | CASSWTGTTGEQFF | TGTGCCAGCAGTTGGACAGGGACCACAGGTGAGCAGTTCTTC
NA | TRBJ1-2 | once | TRBV3-1/TRBV3-2 | CASSQDGQDNYGYTF | TGTGCCAGCAGCCAAGATGGGCAGGATAACTATGGCTACACCTTC
NA | TRBJ2-3 | NA | TRBV3-1/TRBV3-2 | CASSQDPGTSDTQYF | TGTGCCAGCAGCCAAGACCCCGGGACTTCAGATACGCAGTATTTT
NA | TRBJ1-6 | many | TRBV3-1/TRBV3-2 | CASSQGGISSYNSPLHF | TGTGCCAGCAGCCAGGGCGGGATTAGCTCCTATAATTCACCCCTCCACTTT
NA | TRBJ1-4 | NA | TRBV4-3 | CASSQVPGEKLFF | TGCGCCAGCAGCCAAGTTCCAGGGGAAAAACTGTTTTTT
NA | TRBJ1-5 | NA | TRBV15 | CATSRGPGLGSNQPQHF | TGTGCCACCAGCAGGGGGCCGGGACTTGGGAGCAATCAGCCCCAGCATTTT
TRBD1 | TRBJ1-6 | NA | TRBV7-2 | CASSLASGTGGAPLHF | TGTGCCAGCAGCTTAGCCTCCGGGACAGGAGGGGCACCCCTCCACTTT
TRBD1 | TRBJ1-5 | NA | TRBV6-5 | CASSSQGASQPQHF | TGTGCCAGCAGCTCACAGGGGGCGAGTCAGCCCCAGCATTTT
NA | TRBJ1-6 | NA | TRBV4-3 | CASSQGRGISPLHF | TGCGCCAGCAGCCAAGGCAGGGGAATCTCACCCCTCCACTTT
NA | TRBJ2-3 | NA | TRBV10-3 | CAITPRGSPADTQYF | TGTGCCATTACCCCTAGGGGGAGCCCGGCAGATACGCAGTATTTT
TRBD1 | TRBJ1-1 | once | TRBV29-1 | CSPGGRGTEAFF | TGCAGCCCAGGGGGCAGGGGAACTGAAGCTTTCTTT
NA | TRBJ2-6 | NA | TRBV19 | CASSIESGSGANVLTF | TGTGCCAGTAGTATAGAGTCCGGCTCTGGGGCCAACGTCCTGACTTTC
TRBD1 | TRBJ2-7 | NA | TRBV18 | CASSPKTGTLHEQYF | TGTGCCAGCTCACCAAAGACAGGGACACTCCACGAGCAGTACTTC
TRBD1 | TRBJ2-1 | NA | TRBV7-9 | CASRRDRGIVNEQFF | TGTGCCAGCAGGCGGGACAGGGGAATAGTAAATGAGCAGTTCTTC
NA | TRBJ1-1 | NA | TRBV4-3 | CASSQDQLNTEAFF | TGCGCCAGCAGCCAAGATCAGTTGAACACTGAAGCTTTCTTT
NA | TRBJ2-3 | NA | TRBV7-3 | CASSPQWADTQYF | TGTGCCAGCAGCCCACAGTGGGCAGATACGCAGTATTTT
NA | TRBJ2-3 | NA | TRBV24-1 | CATSEPSAGTSTDTQYF | TGTGCCACCAGTGAGCCCTCAGCGGGGACAAGCACAGATACGCAGTATTTT
TRBD1 | TRBJ2-7 | once | TRBV18 | CASSRGTGDYEQYF | TGTGCCAGCTCACGTGGGACAGGTGACTACGAGCAGTACTTC
TRBD2 | TRBJ2-1 | NA | TRBV9 | CASSVVGGSSYNEQFF | TGTGCCAGCAGCGTAGTCGGGGGGAGCTCCTACAATGAGCAGTTCTTC
NA | TRBJ2-5 | NA | TRBV7-9 | CASRPPIGQLKDKETQYF | TGTGCCAGCAGGCCTCCTATAGGACAGCTTAAAGATAAAGAGACCCAGTACTTC
NA | TRBJ2-7 | NA | TRBV27 | CASSLSSGVGYEQYF | TGTGCCAGCAGTTTATCCTCAGGGGTAGGCTACGAGCAGTACTTC
NA | TRBJ1-2 | NA | TRBV5-4 | CASSLAGDYGYTF | TGTGCCAGCAGCTTGGCAGGGGACTATGGCTACACCTTC
TRBD1 | TRBJ2-5 | few | TRBV7-9 | CASNGDRGANQETQYF | TGTGCCAGCAACGGGGACAGGGGGGCCAACCAAGAGACCCAGTACTTC
TRBD2 | TRBJ2-5 | few | TRBV10-3 | CAISESLVRTSGSQETQYF | TGTGCCATCAGTGAGTCTTTAGTGCGGACTAGCGGGAGTCAAGAGACCCAGTACTTC
TRBD1 | TRBJ1-1 | NA | TRBV10-3 | CAIKGQLNTEAFF | TGTGCCATTAAGGGACAGTTGAACACTGAAGCTTTCTTT
TRBD1 | TRBJ2-3 | NA | TRBV9 | CASSATTGALGDTQYF | TGTGCCAGCAGCGCCACGACAGGGGCGTTGGGAGATACGCAGTATTTT
NA | TRBJ1-1 | NA | TRBV9 | CASSVATDMNTEAFF | TGTGCCAGCAGCGTAGCTACAGATATGAACACTGAAGCTTTCTTT
TRBD2 | TRBJ2-6 | NA | TRBV29-1 | CSVRGGLFGANVLTF | TGCAGCGTGCGGGGGGGGCTATTTGGGGCCAACGTCCTGACTTTC
TRBD1 | TRBJ1-5 | NA | TRBV7-2 | CASSSQTGLNQPQHF | TGTGCCAGCAGCTCCCAGACAGGGCTAAATCAGCCCCAGCATTTT
TRBD1 | TRBJ1-5 | NA | TRBV5-8 | CASSTPGQGYQPQHF | TGTGCCAGCAGCACACCGGGACAGGGATACCAGCCCCAGCATTTT
NA | TRBJ2-1 | NA | TRBV28 | CASSGAGSYNEQFF | TGTGCCAGCAGTGGCGCGGGATCATACAATGAGCAGTTCTTC
TRBD2 | TRBJ2-3 | NA | TRBV5-1 | CASSAGLAGATADTQYF | TGCGCCAGCAGCGCGGGACTAGCGGGGGCGACCGCAGATACGCAGTATTTT
NA | TRBJ2-3 | few | TRBV9 | CASSVVSGTTDTQYF | TGTGCCAGCAGCGTAGTGAGCGGAACCACAGATACGCAGTATTTT
NA | TRBJ1-1 | NA | TRBV6-1 | CASSGGRWTIMNTEAFF | TGTGCCAGCAGTGGGGGCAGGTGGACAATTATGAACACTGAAGCTTTCTTT
NA | TRBJ2-1 | NA | TRBV12-3/TRBV12-4 | CASSLGEREQFF | TGTGCCAGCAGTTTAGGGGAGCGGGAGCAGTTCTTC
NA | TRBJ1-2 | NA | TRBV11-2 | CASRGNGYTF | TGTGCATCCCGGGGGAACGGCTACACCTTC
TRBD2 | TRBJ2-3 | once | TRBV5-8 | CASVSGVSTDTQYF | TGTGCCAGCGTCAGCGGGGTGAGCACAGATACGCAGTATTTT
NA | TRBJ1-5 | NA | TRBV15 | CATSSSDSYSNQPQHF | TGTGCCACCAGCAGTTCCGACAGCTATAGCAATCAGCCCCAGCATTTT